In its sample, the clone carrying this TCR beta chain was seen a few times. This CDR3 has 17 amino acids. Per the germline V gene, CDR1 is SGHDN and CDR2 is FVKESK. Trimming cost V 1 base and J 3 bases; bases outside gene matches: 6. These data come from a study of T cell clones after liver transplantation. The assay was immunoSEQ multiplex PCR, and TCRdb's table has in-frame clones only and misses some. The profile shows around 43,000 clones, 86% of them singletons. The gene calls are TRBV14 and TRBJ2-5; 12 nucleotides agree with TRBD1. This clonotype was sampled from a human patient who received a liver transplant. The graft donor may account for some of the T cells. The material sequenced was CD4+ T cells from blood, taken 24 months after liver transplant. Here the CDR3 DNA reads TGTGCCAGCAGCCAAGTAACGGGACAGGGGGCGAAAGAGACCCAGTACTTC. It yields the protein CASSQVTGQGAKETQYF.